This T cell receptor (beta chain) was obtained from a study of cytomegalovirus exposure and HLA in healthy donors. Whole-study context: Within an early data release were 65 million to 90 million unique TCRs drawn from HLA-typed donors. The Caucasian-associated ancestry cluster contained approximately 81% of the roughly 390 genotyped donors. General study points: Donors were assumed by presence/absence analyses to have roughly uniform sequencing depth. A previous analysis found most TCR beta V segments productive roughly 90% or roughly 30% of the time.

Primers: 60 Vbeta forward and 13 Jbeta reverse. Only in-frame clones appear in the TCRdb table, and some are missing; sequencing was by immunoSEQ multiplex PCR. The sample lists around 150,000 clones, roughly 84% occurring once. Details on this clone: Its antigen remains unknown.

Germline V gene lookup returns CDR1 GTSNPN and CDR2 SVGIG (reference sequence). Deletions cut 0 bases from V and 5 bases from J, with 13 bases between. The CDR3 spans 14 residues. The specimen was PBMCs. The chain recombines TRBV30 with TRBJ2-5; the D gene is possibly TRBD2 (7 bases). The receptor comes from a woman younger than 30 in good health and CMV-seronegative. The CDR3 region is CAWSVGGAVETQYF. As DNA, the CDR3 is TGTGCCTGGAGTGTTGGGGGGGCCGTTGAGACCCAGTACTTC.